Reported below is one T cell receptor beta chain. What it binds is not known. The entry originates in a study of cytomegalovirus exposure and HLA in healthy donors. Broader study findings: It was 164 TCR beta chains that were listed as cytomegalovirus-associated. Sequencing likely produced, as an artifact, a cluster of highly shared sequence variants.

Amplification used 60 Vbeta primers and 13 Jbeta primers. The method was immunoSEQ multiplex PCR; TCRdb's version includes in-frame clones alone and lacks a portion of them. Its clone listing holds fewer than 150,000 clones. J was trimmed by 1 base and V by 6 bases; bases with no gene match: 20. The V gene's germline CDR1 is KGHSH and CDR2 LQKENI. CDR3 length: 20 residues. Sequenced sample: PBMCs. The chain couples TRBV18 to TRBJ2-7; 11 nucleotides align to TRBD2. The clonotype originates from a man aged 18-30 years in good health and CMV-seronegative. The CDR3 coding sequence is TGTGCCAGCTCCCGAGCGGAGGGAGGCCTAGCGGGAGGTCGGTCCTACGAGCAGTACTTC. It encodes CASSRAEGGLAGGRSYEQYF.